Listed below are T cell receptor beta chains from one sample, sequenced in a study of blood T cell repertoires in COVID-19. Measured with immunoSEQ multiplex PCR; TCRdb has only the in-frame clones, and not every one. Seen here are around 200,000 clones, 83% observed once, and the top ten hold roughly 2.7%. Sequencing used peripheral blood. Source of these receptors: a woman aged 40 to 50 with active or convalescent COVID-19. The CDR3 runs from the conserved cysteine through the conserved F or W. The D gene is left open where the match is weak. Clone size is given for some rows only: seen once, a few or many times, or a class if the clone is expanded.

J	D	V	size	CDR3	DNA
TRBJ1-1	TRBD1	TRBV27	NA	CASSSFSGGRTEAFF	TGTGCCAGCAGTTCCTTTTCAGGGGGTCGCACTGAAGCTTTCTTT
TRBJ1-1	NA	TRBV19	few	CASSIQGHTEAFF	TGTGCCAGTAGTATTCAGGGTCACACTGAAGCTTTCTTT
TRBJ2-1	TRBD2	TRBV24-1	NA	CATSDIVPGLAGNLYNEQFF	TGTGCCACCAGTGACATAGTCCCGGGACTAGCGGGGAACCTTTACAATGAGCAGTTCTTC
TRBJ2-3	TRBD2	TRBV9	NA	CASSPGGGRTDTQYF	TGTGCCAGCAGCCCTGGGGGGGGGAGGACAGATACGCAGTATTTT
TRBJ1-1	NA	TRBV4-3	once	CASGQTLNTEAFF	TGCGCCAGCGGACAGACTTTAAACACTGAAGCTTTCTTT
TRBJ1-2	NA	TRBV2	NA	CASREGHGTTFYGYTF	TGTGCCAGCAGGGAAGGACACGGTACCACCTTCTATGGCTACACCTTC
TRBJ2-7	TRBD1	TRBV6-2/TRBV6-3	NA	CASSRQGAEQYF	TGTGCCAGCAGTCGACAGGGCGCCGAGCAGTACTTC
TRBJ2-3	TRBD2	TRBV18	NA	CASSPTGSGSRNTQYF	TGTGCCAGCTCACCCACCGGCAGCGGGAGCAGAAATACGCAGTATTTT
TRBJ1-2	NA	TRBV5-1	NA	CASSLGQPGGGYTF	TGCGCCAGCAGCTTGGGTCAGCCGGGGGGTGGCTACACCTTC
TRBJ1-5	TRBD1	TRBV6-6	NA	CASNSGTGSQPQHF	TGTGCCAGCAACTCCGGGACAGGGAGTCAGCCCCAGCATTTT
TRBJ1-2	NA	TRBV7-2	NA	CASSLRSEADGYTF	TGTGCCAGCAGCCTCAGGTCGGAGGCTGATGGCTACACCTTC
TRBJ1-4	TRBD1	TRBV7-9	NA	CASSPQGAGNEKLFF	TGTGCCAGCAGCCCGCAGGGGGCCGGTAATGAAAAACTGTTTTTT
TRBJ1-5	NA	TRBV28	NA	CASNPGGVFQHF	TGTGCCAGCAACCCCGGGGGGGTTTTTCAGCATTTT
TRBJ2-5	NA	TRBV11-2	NA	CASSPPGVEETQYF	TGTGCCAGCAGCCCCCCAGGGGTGGAGGAGACCCAGTACTTC